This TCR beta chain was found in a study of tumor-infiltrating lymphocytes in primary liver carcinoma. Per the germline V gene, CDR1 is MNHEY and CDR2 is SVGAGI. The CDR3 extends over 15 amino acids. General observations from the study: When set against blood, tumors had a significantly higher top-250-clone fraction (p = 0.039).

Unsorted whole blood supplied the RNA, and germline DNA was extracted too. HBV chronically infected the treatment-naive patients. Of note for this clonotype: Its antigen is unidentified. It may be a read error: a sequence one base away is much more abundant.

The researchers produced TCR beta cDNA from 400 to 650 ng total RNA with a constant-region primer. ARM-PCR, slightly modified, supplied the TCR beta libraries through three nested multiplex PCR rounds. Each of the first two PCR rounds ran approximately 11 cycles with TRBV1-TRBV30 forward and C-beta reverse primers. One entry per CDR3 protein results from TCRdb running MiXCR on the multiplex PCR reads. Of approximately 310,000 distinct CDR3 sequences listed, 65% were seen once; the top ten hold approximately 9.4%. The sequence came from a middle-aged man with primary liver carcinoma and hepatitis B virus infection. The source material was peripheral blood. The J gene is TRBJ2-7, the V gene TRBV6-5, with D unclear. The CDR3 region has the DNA TGTGCCAGCAGTTACACGAGCGCCGCCTCCCACGAGCAGTACTTC. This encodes CASSYTSAASHEQYF.